A single T cell receptor beta chain is shown here with its context. Its specificity is unknown. Other DNA sequences in the same sample also yield this CDR3. Treatment of the sample: oral pan-JAK inhibitor, 5-10 mg twice daily. The source of the sample is a study of CD8+ T cells in alopecia areata. Study information: The study gave treated patients oral tofacitinib at 5 to 10 mg twice daily. Broader study findings: In scalp, tofacitinib significantly decreased clonality and expanded CD8+ clones among the top 100. While patients received tofacitinib, many expanded lesional clones remained present in scalp and blood. Affected lesional scalp, above all in alopecia totalis/universalis, was more clonal than normal scalp.

As the sequencing template, cDNA was produced by extracting RNA and reverse transcribing it. Profiled with immunoSEQ multiplex PCR; TCRdb holds only in-frame clones, not every one. This sample carries 250,000 to 300,000 clones, nearly 60% of them seen once, and the ten largest clones take less than 2%. Trimming removed 3 bases at V and 1 base at J, with 9 bases between. This CDR3 is 13 amino acids long. CDR1 and CDR2 (germline): SQVTM, ANQGSEA. The TCR comes from a human donor with alopecia areata. Material: CD4+ T cells sorted from blood, obtained at week 24, from a patient treated with tofacitinib. This chain links TRBV29-1 with TRBJ1-1; D gene unclear. CDR3 sequence (DNA): TGCAGCGTTGAGAGGGAGGCGAACACTGAAGCTTTCTTT. Protein: CSVEREANTEAFF.